These 3 T cell receptor beta chains came from one sample sequenced in a study of CD8 T cells in ankylosing spondylitis. Overall study results and limits: Characteristic, it appeared, of ankylosing spondylitis blood was a TCR beta motif of fewer than 10 highly homologous variants.

Each CDR3 protein is one row after TCRdb ran MiXCR on the 5' RACE reads. This sample carries about 840,000 distinct CDR3 sequences, over 9.5% of them seen once, and the ten largest clones take 0.51%. These receptors are not linked to any known antigen. Sequencing was done on a sample of blood, either unsorted or a sorted T cell fraction (not recorded which). The receptors were gathered from a male donor with ankylosing spondylitis.

The chain joins TRBV6-5 to TRBJ1-1; 8 nucleotides agree with TRBD1. Germline assignment: CDR1 MNHEY and CDR2 SVGAGI. Trimming cost V 0 bases and J 3 bases; bases outside gene matches: 3. The CDR3 extends over 15 amino acids. CDR3 region: CASSYSMDRDTEAFF. Written as DNA, the CDR3 is TGTGCCAGCAGTTACTCGATGGACAGGGACACTGAAGCTTTCTTT.

This clonotype was counted between two and nine times. J is TRBJ1-1 and V is TRBV5-1; D not resolved. The CDR3 has 13 residues. V was clipped by 0 bases and J by 7 bases, with 10 bases between them. Per the germline V gene, CDR1 is SGHRS and CDR2 is YFSETQ. This CDR3 is CASSLGGDLEAFF. The CDR3 region has the DNA TGCGCCAGCAGCTTGGGGGGAGATCTTGAAGCTTTCTTT.

This chain joins TRBV28 and TRBJ2-3; D is unclear. The CDR3 extends over 19 amino acids. V was clipped by 5 bases and J by 0 bases, with 24 bases between them. Per germline, CDR1 MDHEN and CDR2 SYDVKM. The CDR3 is CASSPFDNGFASSTDTQYF. For the CDR3, the DNA is TGTGCCAGCAGTCCCTTCGACAACGGGTTCGCATCTAGCACAGATACGCAGTATTTT.